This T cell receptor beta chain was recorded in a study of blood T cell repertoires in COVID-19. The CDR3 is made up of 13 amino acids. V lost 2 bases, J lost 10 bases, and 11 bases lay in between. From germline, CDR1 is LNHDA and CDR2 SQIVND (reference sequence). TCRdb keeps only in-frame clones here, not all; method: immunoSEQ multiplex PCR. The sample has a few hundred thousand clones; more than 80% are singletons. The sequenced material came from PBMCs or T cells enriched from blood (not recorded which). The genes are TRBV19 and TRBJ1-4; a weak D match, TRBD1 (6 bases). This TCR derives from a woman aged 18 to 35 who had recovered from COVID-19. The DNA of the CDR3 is TGTGCCAGTAGTATACCCGGGACATCAAAACTGTTTTTT. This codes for CASSIPGTSKLFF.